This record looks at one T cell receptor beta chain sequence and its context. The antigen is not known. The use of a sample-barcoded 5' primer and a J-beta primer mix characterized a second PCR of roughly 6 to 12 cycles. TCRdb reanalysed the 5' RACE reads using MiXCR and keeps one entry per CDR3 protein. Of 980,000 or so distinct CDR3 sequences listed, roughly 52% are singletons. This sample is part of a study of blood T cells in healthy people across ages. Study-wide points: Investigators treated diversity estimates from one million T cells as underestimates.

V was clipped by 5 bases and J by 4 bases, with 14 bases between them. This CDR3 region has 15 residues. Sample donors were healthy Caucasian individuals that came from Russia, aged roughly 6 to 95. V and J are TRBV12-3 or TRBV12-4 and TRBJ2-2, with D unresolved. The sequence was collected from a man aged 25-45 years in good health. The sequenced sample was blood. This CDR3 reads CASSGIGSGTGELFF. The CDR3 region has the DNA TGTGCCAGCAGTGGAATCGGATCGGGCACCGGGGAGCTGTTTTTT.